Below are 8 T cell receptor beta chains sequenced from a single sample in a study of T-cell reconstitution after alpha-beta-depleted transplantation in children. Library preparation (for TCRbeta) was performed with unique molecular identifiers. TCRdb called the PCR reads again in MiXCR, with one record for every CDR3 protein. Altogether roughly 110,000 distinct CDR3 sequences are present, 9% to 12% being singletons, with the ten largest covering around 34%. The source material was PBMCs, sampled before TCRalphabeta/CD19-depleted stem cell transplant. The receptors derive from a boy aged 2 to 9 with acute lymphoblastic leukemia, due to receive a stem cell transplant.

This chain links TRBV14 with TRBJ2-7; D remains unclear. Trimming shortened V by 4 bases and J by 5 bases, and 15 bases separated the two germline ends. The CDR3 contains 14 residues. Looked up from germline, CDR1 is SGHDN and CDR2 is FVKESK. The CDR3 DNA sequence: TGTGCCAGCAGCCCTACTACACTCCCCCACGAGCAGTACTTC. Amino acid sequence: CASSPTTLPHEQYF.

The CDR3 DNA follows: TGTGCCAGCAGGATGGGGGCTGAAGCTTTCTTT. Encoded protein: CASRMGAEAFF. The chain links TRBV2 to TRBJ1-1; D perhaps matches TRBD1 (5 bases). CDR3 length: 11 residues. The germline V and J ends were trimmed by 6 bases and 6 bases, with 8 bases remaining between them. CDR1 is SNHLY, CDR2 FYNNEI, per germline.

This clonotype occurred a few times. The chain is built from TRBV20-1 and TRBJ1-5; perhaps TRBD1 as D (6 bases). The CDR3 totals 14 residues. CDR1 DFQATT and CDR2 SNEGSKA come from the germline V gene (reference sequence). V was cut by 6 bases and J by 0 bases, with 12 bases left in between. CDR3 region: CSAEDRNSNQPQHF. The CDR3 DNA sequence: TGCAGTGCGGAGGACAGAAATAGCAATCAGCCCCAGCATTTT.

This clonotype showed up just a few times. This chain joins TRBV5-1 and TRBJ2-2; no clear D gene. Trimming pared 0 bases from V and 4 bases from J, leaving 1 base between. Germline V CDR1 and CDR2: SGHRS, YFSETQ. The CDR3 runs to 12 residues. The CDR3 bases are TGCGCCAGCAGCTTGGCCACCGGGGAGCTGTTTTTT. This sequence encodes CASSLATGELFF.

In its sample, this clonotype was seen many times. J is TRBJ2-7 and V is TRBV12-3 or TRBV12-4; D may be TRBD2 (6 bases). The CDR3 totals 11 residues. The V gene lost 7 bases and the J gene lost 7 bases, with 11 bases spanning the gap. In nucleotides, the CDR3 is TGTGCCAGCACCCTTGGGGGGGAGCAGTACTTC. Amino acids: CASTLGGEQYF.

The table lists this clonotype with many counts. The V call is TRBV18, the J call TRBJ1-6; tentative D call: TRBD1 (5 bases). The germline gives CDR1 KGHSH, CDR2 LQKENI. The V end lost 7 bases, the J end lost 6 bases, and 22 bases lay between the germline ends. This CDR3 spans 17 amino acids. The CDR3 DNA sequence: TGTGCCAGCTTCGGTTCCATGGGCTCCAGGGTTAATTCACCCCTCCACTTT. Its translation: CASFGSMGSRVNSPLHF.

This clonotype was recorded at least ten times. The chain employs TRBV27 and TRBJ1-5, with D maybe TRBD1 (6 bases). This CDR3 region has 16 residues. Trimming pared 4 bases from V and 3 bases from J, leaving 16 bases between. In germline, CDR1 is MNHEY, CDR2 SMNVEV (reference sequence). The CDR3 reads CASSSLFNRDNQPQHF. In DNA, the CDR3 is TGTGCCAGCAGTTCCTTATTTAACAGGGACAATCAGCCCCAGCATTTT.

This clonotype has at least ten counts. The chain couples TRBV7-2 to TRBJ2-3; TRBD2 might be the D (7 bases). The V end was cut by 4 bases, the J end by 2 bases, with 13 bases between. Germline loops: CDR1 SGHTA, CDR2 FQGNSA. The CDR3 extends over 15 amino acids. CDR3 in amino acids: CASSSQGGHTDTQYF. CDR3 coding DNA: TGTGCCAGCAGCTCACAGGGAGGGCACACAGATACGCAGTATTTT.